This TCR beta chain was recorded in a study of control samples from healthy donors and cancer patients. Trimming cost V 3 bases and J 2 bases; bases outside gene matches: 10. Germline V gives CDR1 KGHDR, CDR2 SFDVKD. The CDR3 covers 18 residues. The method was immunoSEQ multiplex PCR; TCRdb's version includes in-frame clones alone and lacks a portion of them. Among 85,000 to 90,000 clones listed, roughly 84% were seen once. The rearrangement uses TRBV24-1 and TRBJ1-4; 8 bases agree with TRBD1. This clonotype originated in a woman in her forties in good health. Sequencing was performed on blood. The CDR3 region has the DNA TGTGCCACCAGTGATACCTCGGACAGGGAGTGTACTAATGAAAAACTGTTTTTT. It specifies CATSDTSDRECTNEKLFF.